These 18 T cell receptor beta chains were sequenced from one sample in a study of spatial heterogeneity in lung cancer. Study-level results: Intratumoral expanded alpha and beta TCR counts were found to track tumor mutation counts.

No antigen has been identified for these receptors. The time point is: sample taken at primary tumor resection. TCRdb reanalysed the 5' RACE reads using MiXCR and keeps one entry per CDR3 protein. Among tens of thousands of distinct CDR3 sequences listed, 5% to 7.5% were seen once. This specimen was lung tumor tissue, taken at surgery. The source of these receptors is a male donor with early-stage non-small cell lung cancer.

This clonotype was detected only a few times. The chain combines TRBV7-8 with TRBJ2-2, with D tentatively TRBD1 (5 bases). The length of the CDR3 is 14 residues. Germline CDR1 SGHVS, CDR2 FQNEAQ. Between the trimmed V and J ends, which lost 5 bases and 4 bases, there was a span of 11 bases. CDR3 sequence: CASSPRQFTGELFF. CDR3 sequence (DNA): TGTGCCAGCAGCCCCAGACAGTTCACCGGGGAGCTGTTTTTT.

This clonotype was observed many times. This chain uses TRBV6-5 with TRBJ2-7; maybe TRBD1 (7 bases). The CDR3 consists of 16 residues. Germline values: CDR1 MNHEY, CDR2 SVGAGI. Trimming shortened V by 2 bases and J by 3 bases, and 17 bases separated the two germline ends. DNA of the CDR3: TGTGCCAGCAGTTACCGGGGGACAGCAAAATACTACGAGCAGTACTTC. It translates to CASSYRGTAKYYEQYF.

This clonotype was recorded many times. CDR3 DNA sequence: TGTGCCAGCAGCTTAGTTGGGACAGGATTTAATCAGCCCCAGCATTTT. Its translation: CASSLVGTGFNQPQHF. The chain combines TRBV13 with TRBJ1-5, with TRBD1 matching over 8 bases. This CDR3 has 16 residues. CDR1 and CDR2 (germline): PRHDT, FYEKMQ (reference sequence). Trimming at V came to 1 base and at J to 4 bases, leaving 6 bases not matched to a gene. Together with reference TRBV13 and TRBJ1-5, the CDR3 gives the full variable domain: AAGVIQSPRHLIKEKRETATLKCYPIPRHDTVYWYQQGPGQDPQFLISFYEKMQSDKGSIPDRFSAQQFSDYHSELNMSSLELGDSALYFCASSLVGTGFNQPQHFGDGTRLSIL.

In this sample, this clonotype is medium-sized. The genes are TRBV7-9 and TRBJ1-2; D uncertain. Germline values: CDR1 SEHNR, CDR2 FQNEAQ (reference sequence). The CDR3 has 13 residues. V was pared by 3 bases and J by 4 bases, with 9 bases between. The CDR3 sequence is CASSFTTSYGYTF. The CDR3 DNA reads TGTGCCAGCAGCTTCACGACGTCCTATGGCTACACCTTC.

This clonotype was observed many times. The chain employs TRBV4-1 and TRBJ2-1; D is unclear. The germline CDR1 and CDR2 sequences are MGHRA and YSYEKL. This CDR3 region has 11 residues. Trimming removed 3 bases at V and 9 bases at J, with 6 bases between. The CDR3, as DNA: TGCGCCAGCAGCCAGCAGTCTGAGCAGTTCTTC. Translated, it gives CASSQQSEQFF.

On this clonotype itself: This may arise from a read error, as a much more abundant clone is one base away. CDR3 in amino acids: CASSVRTRSYNEQFF. Written as DNA, the CDR3 is TGTGCCAGCAGCGTAAGAACAAGGTCCTACAATGAGCAGTTCTTC. The chain joins TRBV9 to TRBJ2-1; D unclear. V was shortened by 1 base and J by 1 base, with 9 bases between the two germline ends. The CDR3 spans 15 residues. Germline CDR1 and CDR2: SGDLS and YYNGEE.

V usage is TRBV6-6 and J usage is TRBJ1-1, with a possible D match to TRBD1 (5 bases). V was cut by 4 bases and J by 3 bases, with 15 bases left in between. This CDR3 is 15 amino acids long. Germline V gene lookup returns CDR1 MNHNY and CDR2 SVGAGI (reference sequence). CDR3 sequence: CASSSTLAGDTEAFF. The CDR3 DNA follows: TGTGCCAGCAGTTCCACATTAGCGGGGGACACTGAAGCTTTCTTT.

In this sample, this clonotype turned up many times. This chain connects TRBV28 to TRBJ1-4; D may be TRBD1 (6 bases). V was cut by 0 bases and J by 7 bases, with 9 bases left in between. Germline values: CDR1 MDHEN, CDR2 SYDVKM. The CDR3 sequence is 14 residues long. Written as DNA, the CDR3 is TGTGCCAGCAGTTTATGGGGGGCTTCTGAAAAACTGTTTTTT. Amino acid sequence: CASSLWGASEKLFF.

In its sample, this clonotype was seen many times. One base away lies a much larger clone, so this may be a sequencing read error. The chain recombines TRBV20-1 with TRBJ2-1; 7 positions agree with TRBD1. J gave up 7 bases and V 6 bases, and 12 bases lay outside the gene matches. The CDR3 length is 14 residues. CDR1 is DFQATT, CDR2 SNEGSKA, per germline (reference sequence). CDR3: CSAMSSRTGNEQFF. As DNA, the CDR3 is TGCAGTGCCATGTCGAGTCGGACAGGAAATGAGCAGTTCTTC.

Many counts were recorded for this clonotype. The chain is built from TRBV20-1 and TRBJ1-5; the D is unclear. The CDR3 spans 13 residues. Deletions cut 4 bases from V and 5 bases from J, with 12 bases between. Germline CDR1 reads DFQATT; CDR2 reads SNEGSKA (reference sequence). The CDR3 nucleotides are TGCAGTGCTATGGCGGGGATGGATCAGCCCCAGCATTTT. Amino acids: CSAMAGMDQPQHF.

This clonotype was counted a few times. The gene calls are TRBV7-7 and TRBJ2-5; no firm D call. The CDR3 runs to 16 residues. Germline loops: CDR1 SSHAT, CDR2 FNYEAQ (reference sequence). V gave up 0 bases and J gave up 1 base, with 12 bases separating them. CDR3: CASSLATLLVQETQYF. The CDR3 nucleotides read TGTGCCAGCAGCTTAGCCACCTTATTAGTCCAAGAGACCCAGTACTTC.

The rearrangement uses TRBV28 and TRBJ2-3; D not certain. The V gene lost 9 bases and the J gene lost 7 bases, with 8 bases spanning the gap. From germline, CDR1 is MDHEN and CDR2 SYDVKM. The CDR3 runs 10 residues. The DNA of the CDR3 is TGTGCCAGTGGAAAATATACGCAGTATTTT. It yields the protein CASGKYTQYF. Full variable domain (remainder filled in from reference TRBV28 and TRBJ2-3): DVKVTQSSRYLVKRTGEKVFLECVQDMDHENMFWYRQDPGLGLRLIYFSYDVKMKEKGDIPEGYSVSREKKERFSLILESASTNQTSMYLCASGKYTQYFGPGTRLTVL.

This clonotype was counted only a few times. J is TRBJ2-3 and V is TRBV5-1; 7 bases match TRBD1. Per germline, CDR1 SGHRS and CDR2 YFSETQ. Trimming at V came to 0 bases and at J to 0 bases, leaving 4 bases not matched to a gene. CDR3 length: 16 amino acids. The CDR3 is CASSLGTGSSTDTQYF. The CDR3 DNA follows: TGCGCCAGCAGCTTGGGGACAGGATCTAGCACAGATACGCAGTATTTT.

This clonotype has only a few counts. The J gene is TRBJ2-3, the V gene TRBV6-5; 12 positions agree with TRBD2. In germline, CDR1 is MNHEY, CDR2 SVGAGI. V trimming: 0 bases; J trimming: 7 bases; junction bases outside the gene matches: 5. This CDR3 spans 16 amino acids. The CDR3 bases are TGTGCCAGCAGTTACTCGATCCTAGCGGGAGGGAATACGCAGTATTTT. Translating it yields CASSYSILAGGNTQYF.

This clonotype came up many times. The chain has TRBV20-1 and TRBJ1-1; D may be TRBD1 (6 bases). The CDR3 length is 15 residues. Germline values: CDR1 DFQATT, CDR2 SNEGSKA (reference sequence). Trimming left V 3 bases short and J 8 bases short, with 22 bases between. In DNA form, the CDR3 reads TGCAGTGCTAGTTCACTTGCCAGGGGCGCGGAAGAAGCTTTCTTT. This translates into CSASSLARGAEEAFF.

This clonotype appeared a few times. This chain links TRBV9 with TRBJ1-4; 7 bases are a match to TRBD1. The CDR3 has 14 amino acids. The germline gives CDR1 SGDLS, CDR2 YYNGEE. The V and J ends lost 5 bases and 7 bases, in that order; junction bases with no gene match: 8. The CDR3 sequence is CASSSRQGPEKLFF. CDR3 DNA sequence: TGTGCCAGCAGTTCCCGACAGGGTCCTGAAAAACTGTTTTTT.

This clonotype was recorded many times. The chain links TRBV12-3 or TRBV12-4 to TRBJ1-2; D gene unclear. V was shortened by 1 base and J by 4 bases, with 7 bases between the two germline ends. The CDR3 runs to 13 residues. As DNA, the CDR3 is TGTGCCAGCAGTTTAGGCGAGACCTATGGCTACACCTTC. Amino acid sequence: CASSLGETYGYTF.

The V and J genes are TRBV28 and TRBJ2-1, with TRBD2 matching over 11 bases. With V trimmed by 3 bases and J by 4 bases, 11 bases remained unmatched. The CDR3 has 18 amino acids. Germline CDR1 and CDR2: MDHEN and SYDVKM. The DNA of the CDR3 is TGTGCCAGCAGTTTGGCCGGAACGACTAGCGGGATTTACAATGAGCAGTTCTTC. This encodes CASSLAGTTSGIYNEQFF.